One sample yielded the 21 T cell receptor beta chains listed below, sequenced in a study of neurological immune-mediated disorders. TCRdb reanalysed the 5' RACE reads using MiXCR and keeps one entry per CDR3 protein. This table holds around 17,000 distinct CDR3 sequences, 3% to 3.5% found once. Source material: CD8+ T cells from blood. The source of these receptors is a woman in her thirties or forties in good health.

This clonotype was observed at least ten times. The J gene is TRBJ1-3, the V gene TRBV9; a possible D gene is TRBD1 (5 bases). In germline, CDR1 is SGDLS, CDR2 YYNGEE. The CDR3 contains 16 residues. V gave up 3 bases and J gave up 4 bases, with 17 bases separating them. In nucleotides, the CDR3 is TGTGCCAGCAGCGAGACGGGACTGACTGACGGAAACACCATATATTTT. It specifies CASSETGLTDGNTIYF.

By frequency in the sample, this clonotype is medium-sized. The chain joins TRBV5-6 to TRBJ1-1, with a possible D match to TRBD1 (5 bases). Trimming removed 4 bases at V and 0 bases at J, with 10 bases between. In germline, CDR1 is SGHDT, CDR2 YYEEEE. The CDR3 has 14 residues. The CDR3 DNA reads as TGTGCCAGCAGCATTGGGACGTTGAACACTGAAGCTTTCTTT. Translation: CASSIGTLNTEAFF.

This clonotype appeared many times. The J gene is TRBJ2-7, the V gene TRBV6-2 or TRBV6-3, with D hard to call. Trimming pared 3 bases from V and 4 bases from J, leaving 10 bases between. The germline V gene has CDR1 MNHEY and CDR2 SVGEGT. This CDR3 spans 13 amino acids. The CDR3 DNA sequence: TGTGCCAGCAGTTATGGCAGGCGGTACGAGCAGTACTTC. This sequence encodes CASSYGRRYEQYF.

At least ten counts were recorded for this clonotype. The chain carries TRBV18 and TRBJ2-7; D is undetermined. Germline-derived CDR1 and CDR2 are KGHSH and LQKENI. Trimming left V 6 bases short and J 2 bases short, with 14 bases between. The CDR3 length is 14 residues. The CDR3 DNA is TGTGCCAGCTCTCCCGACACTGGCACCTACGAGCAGTACTTC. It specifies CASSPDTGTYEQYF.

This clonotype came up many times. V is TRBV6-5 and J is TRBJ2-5; 12 bases match TRBD2. Unmatched junction bases numbered 8, after V lost 5 bases and J lost 4 bases. The CDR3 runs to 16 residues. Germline loops: CDR1 MNHEY, CDR2 SVGAGI. DNA for the CDR3: TGTGCCAGCAGTCGGGATAGGACTAGCGGGACAGAGACCCAGTACTTC. Translation: CASSRDRTSGTETQYF.

By sample fraction, this clonotype is medium-sized (0.01 to 0.1%). The V and J genes are TRBV6-2 or TRBV6-3 and TRBJ2-5; the D gene is possibly TRBD1 (6 bases). The length of the CDR3 is 13 residues. The ends were cut back, 11 bases at V and 3 bases at J, with 16 bases in the middle. The germline V gene encodes CDR1 MNHEY and CDR2 SVGEGT. This chain's CDR3 is CASSEGEKETQYF. DNA for the CDR3: TGTGCCTCTTCCGAGGGGGAAAAAGAGACCCAGTACTTC.

The table lists this clonotype with many counts. The J gene is TRBJ2-1, the V gene TRBV28; no reliable D call. CDR3 length: 11 residues. V lost 9 bases to trimming and J lost 7 bases, with 10 bases between them. Germline assignment: CDR1 MDHEN and CDR2 SYDVKM. CDR3 in amino acids: CASTQENEQFF. In nucleotides, the CDR3 is TGTGCCAGTACCCAAGAGAATGAGCAGTTCTTC.

This clonotype was recorded many times. This chain connects TRBV5-6 to TRBJ1-2, with a possible D match to TRBD1 (5 bases). The CDR3 loop spans 15 amino acids. Trimming stripped 0 bases from V and 2 bases from J, with 11 bases between. Germline values: CDR1 SGHDT, CDR2 YYEEEE. CDR3 sequence reads: CASSLGGLFNYGYTF. CDR3 in DNA: TGTGCCAGCAGCTTGGGGGGCCTCTTCAACTATGGCTACACCTTC.

This clonotype showed up many times. The chain employs TRBV5-1 and TRBJ1-2; unclear D gene. The length of the CDR3 is 14 residues. The germline V and J ends were trimmed by 3 bases and 8 bases, with 17 bases remaining between them. CDR1 and CDR2 from the germline V gene are SGHRS and YFSETQ. The CDR3 nucleotides are TGCGCCAGCAGCTCGATCGGGGTCGCTGAAGGCTACACCTTC. Its protein is CASSSIGVAEGYTF.

Many counts were recorded for this clonotype. The chain joins TRBV5-1 to TRBJ2-7, with 8 nucleotides matching TRBD2. Trimming at V came to 1 base and at J to 6 bases, leaving 12 bases not matched to a gene. CDR3 length: 16 residues. Per the germline V gene, CDR1 is SGHRS and CDR2 is YFSETQ. The chain's CDR3 is CASSLTRAGVLVEQYF. CDR3 bases: TGCGCCAGCAGCTTGACTCGAGCGGGAGTGCTAGTCGAGCAGTACTTC.

This clonotype was observed at least ten times. The chain carries TRBV7-3 and TRBJ2-3, with 12 bases aligning to TRBD2. After removal of 1 base from V and 4 bases from J, the junction contained 9 bases not matched to a gene. In germline, CDR1 is SGHTA, CDR2 FQGTGA. The CDR3 has 18 amino acids. This CDR3 is CASSLKMLAGGAADTQYF. The CDR3 nucleotides read TGTGCCAGCAGCTTAAAGATGCTAGCGGGAGGGGCTGCAGATACGCAGTATTTT.

The table lists this clonotype with many counts. The chain carries TRBV4-2 and TRBJ2-1; possibly TRBD2 for D (6 bases). CDR1 LGHNA and CDR2 YNFKEQ come from the germline V gene. This CDR3 is built from 15 residues. Trimming left V 1 base short and J 0 bases short, with 7 bases between. The CDR3 spells CASSQVADSYNEQFF. CDR3 nucleotide sequence: TGTGCCAGCAGCCAAGTAGCGGACTCCTACAATGAGCAGTTCTTC.

This clonotype has at least ten counts. The chain joins TRBV7-2 to TRBJ2-1, with 8 bases identical to TRBD2. The germline V gene encodes CDR1 SGHTA and CDR2 FQGNSA. The CDR3 spans 16 residues. V gave up 0 bases and J gave up 8 bases; unmatched junction bases: 9. The CDR3 sequence: CASSLAQREGQHEQFF. DNA of the CDR3: TGTGCCAGCAGCTTAGCGCAACGGGAGGGCCAGCATGAGCAGTTCTTC.

This clonotype has a count of ten or more. The V call is TRBV20-1, the J call TRBJ2-3, with 12 bases matching TRBD2. CDR1 is DFQATT and CDR2 is SNEGSKA in the germline V gene (reference sequence). The CDR3 loop spans 15 amino acids. V shed 3 bases, J shed 4 bases, and the junction held 5 bases outside the gene matches. The CDR3 is CSARRLAGEADTQYF. DNA for the CDR3: TGCAGTGCTAGGCGACTAGCGGGAGAGGCAGATACGCAGTATTTT.

The chain employs TRBV3-1 and TRBJ2-7, with D maybe TRBD2 (5 bases). V lost 1 base and J lost 7, with 17 bases in between. Germline V gene data show CDR1 as LGHDT and CDR2 as YNNKEL (reference sequence). The CDR3 is made up of 15 amino acids. CDR3 sequence reads: CASSQGIGSGEEQYF. CDR3 nucleotides: TGTGCCAGCAGCCAAGGCATAGGTTCTGGGGAGGAGCAGTACTTC.

This clonotype was counted ten times or more. The chain recombines TRBV5-6 with TRBJ2-7; 7 bases fit TRBD1. From germline, CDR1 is SGHDT and CDR2 YYEEEE. This CDR3 contains 14 residues. V shed 5 bases and J 3 bases; nucleotides not matched to a gene: 8. CDR3 coding DNA: TGTGCCAGCAGGTCGGGCAGGGGGTTCTACGAGCAGTACTTC. It translates to CASRSGRGFYEQYF. Based on the CDR3 plus reference TRBV5-6 and TRBJ2-7, the full variable domain is DAGVTQSPTHLIKTRGQQVTLRCSPKSGHDTVSWYQQALGQGPQFIFQYYEEEERQRGNFPDRFSGHQFPNYSSELNVNALLLGDSALYLCASRSGRGFYEQYFGPGTRLTVT.

The sample holds many counts of this clonotype. The chain joins TRBV11-2 to TRBJ1-2; D is possibly TRBD1 (5 bases). V was clipped by 4 bases and J by 8 bases, with 26 bases between them. The germline V gene encodes CDR1 SGHAT and CDR2 FQNNGV. The CDR3 extends over 17 amino acids. The DNA for the CDR3 is TGTGCCAGCAGCTCAAAACTCGGCATCATACGCTGGGACGGCTACACCTTC. Translating it yields CASSSKLGIIRWDGYTF.

This clonotype was seen at least ten times. The DNA is left out, because the CDR3 cannot be placed on it with certainty; the CDR3 is given as TCRdb lists it. The chain recombines TRBV7-6 with TRBJ2-2. Both ends counted, the CDR3 spans 16 residues. Germline V gene lookup returns CDR1 SGHVS and CDR2 FNYEAQ. CDR3 in amino acids: CASSLASSFGAGELFF.

This clonotype came up many times. V and J are TRBV6-2 or TRBV6-3 and TRBJ2-5; possible D gene TRBD2, 6 bases. CDR3 length: 14 residues. V was trimmed by 4 bases and J by 2 bases, leaving 11 bases between them. From germline, CDR1 is MNHEY and CDR2 SVGEGT. CDR3 DNA sequence: TGTGCCAGCAGTTTTGTAGCGGCTCAAGAGACCCAGTACTTC. This sequence encodes CASSFVAAQETQYF.

This clonotype was observed many times. This chain uses TRBV12-3 or TRBV12-4 with TRBJ1-2; D call uncertain. V dropped 4 bases and J dropped 8 bases, with 11 bases sitting between them. This CDR3 region has 12 residues. CDR3 bases: TGTGCCAGCAGTTGGGCAGAGGACGGCTACACCTTC. Residues: CASSWAEDGYTF.

This clonotype has at least ten counts. The V gene is TRBV27, the J gene TRBJ2-7, with D possibly being TRBD2 (5 bases). Trimming took off 6 bases at V and 6 bases at J, with 15 bases between the two ends. The CDR3 is 13 residues long. Germline loops: CDR1 MNHEY, CDR2 SMNVEV (reference sequence). The CDR3 DNA follows: TGTGCCAGCAGGCCTCCGGGGTCAGGCGAGCAGTACTTC. Protein sequence: CASRPPGSGEQYF.